This entry is about one T cell receptor beta chain. The antigen remains undetermined. This entry is derived from a study of shared clonotypes between healthy human individuals. Across the whole study: The donor group consisted of two women and a few men, aged 18 to 49. Findings of the study overall: It was observed that 5% to 6.5% of naive CD4 clonotypes were shared across several donors.

The study separated CD4+ cells into CD45RA+ naive and CD45RA-negative memory subsets. Germline V gene data show CDR1 as SGDLS and CDR2 as YYNGEE. The CDR3 has 15 residues. Between the trimmed V and J ends, which lost 2 bases and 7 bases, there was a span of 13 bases. TCRdb's table, derived via immunoSEQ multiplex PCR, lists solely in-frame clones and lacks some. Of roughly 1 million clones listed, roughly 80% are singletons. Specimen: memory CD4+ T cells sorted from blood. Subset noted: CD45RA-negative fraction. The V and J genes are TRBV9 and TRBJ1-6; tentatively, D is TRBD1 (5 bases). The clonotype originates from a man between 18 and 29 years old in good health. CDR3 region: CASSVSGTANSPLHF. CDR3 sequence (DNA): TGTGCCAGCAGCGTTTCTGGGACTGCCAATTCACCCCTCCACTTT. The full variable domain, its missing parts supplied by reference TRBV9 and TRBJ1-6, is DSGVTQTPKHLITATGQRVTLRCSPRSGDLSVYWYQQSLDQGLQFLIQYYNGEERAKGNILERFSAQQFPDLHSELNLSSLELGDSALYFCASSVSGTANSPLHFGNGTRLTVT.